This T cell receptor (beta chain) was profiled in a study of T cell changes during pregnancy in multiple sclerosis. V dropped 3 bases and J dropped 4 bases, with 14 bases sitting between them. The CDR3 has 15 amino acids. The V gene's germline CDR1 is MDHEN and CDR2 SYDVKM. Sequencing used immunoSEQ multiplex PCR; TCRdb keeps in-frame clones, though not all of them. This sample has around 40,000 clones, with roughly 87% found just once. This specimen was CD4+ T cells from peripheral blood mononuclear cells, taken in the first trimester of pregnancy. The rearrangement joins TRBV28 to TRBJ2-3, with D possibly TRBD1 on 6 matching bases. This receptor was identified in a female donor with multiple sclerosis, enrolled in a pregnancy study. CDR3 nucleotides: TGTGCCAGCAGTTTGTCGAGGGCAGGGGCAGATACGCAGTATTTT. Amino acid sequence: CASSLSRAGADTQYF.